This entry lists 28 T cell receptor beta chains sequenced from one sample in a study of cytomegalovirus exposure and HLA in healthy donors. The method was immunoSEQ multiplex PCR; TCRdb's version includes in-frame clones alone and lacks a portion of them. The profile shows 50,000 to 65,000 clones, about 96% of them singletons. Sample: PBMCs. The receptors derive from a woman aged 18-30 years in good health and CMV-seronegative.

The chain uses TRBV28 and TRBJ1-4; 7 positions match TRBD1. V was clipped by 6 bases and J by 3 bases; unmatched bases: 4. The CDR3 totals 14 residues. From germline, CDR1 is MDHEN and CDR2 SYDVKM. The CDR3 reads CASSPGGPNEKLFF. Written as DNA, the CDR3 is TGTGCCAGCAGCCCAGGGGGGCCTAATGAAAAACTGTTTTTT.

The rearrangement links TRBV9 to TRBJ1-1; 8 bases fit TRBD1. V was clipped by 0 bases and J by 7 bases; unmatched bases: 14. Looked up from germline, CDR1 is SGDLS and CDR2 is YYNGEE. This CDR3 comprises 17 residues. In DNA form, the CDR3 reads TGTGCCAGCAGCGTAGGCGGGGGGGCAGGGGGCCCCCATGAAGCTTTCTTT. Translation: CASSVGGGAGGPHEAFF.

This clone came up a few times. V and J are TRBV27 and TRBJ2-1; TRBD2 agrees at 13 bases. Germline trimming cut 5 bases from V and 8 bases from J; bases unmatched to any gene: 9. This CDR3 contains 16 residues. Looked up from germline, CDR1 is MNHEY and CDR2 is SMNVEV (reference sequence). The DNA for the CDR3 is TGTGCCAGCAGTACCAGGACTAGCGGGAGAATTGATGAGCAGTTCTTC. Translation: CASSTRTSGRIDEQFF.

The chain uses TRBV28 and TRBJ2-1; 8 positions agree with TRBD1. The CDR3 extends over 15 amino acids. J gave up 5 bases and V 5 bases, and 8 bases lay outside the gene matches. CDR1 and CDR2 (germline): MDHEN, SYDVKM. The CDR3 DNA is TGTGCCAGCAGTCGGACAGGGCTTCCACACAATGAGCAGTTCTTC. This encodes CASSRTGLPHNEQFF.

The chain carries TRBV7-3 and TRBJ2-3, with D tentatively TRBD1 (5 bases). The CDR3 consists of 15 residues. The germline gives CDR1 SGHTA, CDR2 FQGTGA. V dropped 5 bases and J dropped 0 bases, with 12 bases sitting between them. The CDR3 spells CASSPMTASTDTQYF. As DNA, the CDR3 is TGTGCCAGCAGCCCAATGACAGCCAGCACAGATACGCAGTATTTT.

The CDR3 DNA follows: TGTGCCAGCAGCTTAGGGGGCAAAACTAACTATGGCTACACCTTC. Amino acids: CASSLGGKTNYGYTF. The genes are TRBV7-2 and TRBJ1-2; tentatively, D is TRBD1 (5 bases). The CDR3 runs to 15 residues. V dropped 1 base and J dropped 0 bases, with 9 bases sitting between them. Germline V CDR1 and CDR2: SGHTA, FQGNSA.

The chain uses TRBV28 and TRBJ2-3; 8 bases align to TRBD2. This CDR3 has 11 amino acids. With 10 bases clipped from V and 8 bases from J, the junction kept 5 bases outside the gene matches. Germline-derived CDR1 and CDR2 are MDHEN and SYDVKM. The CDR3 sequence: CATLRGGTQYF. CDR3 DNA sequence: TGTGCCACCCTCCGGGGGGGTACGCAGTATTTT.

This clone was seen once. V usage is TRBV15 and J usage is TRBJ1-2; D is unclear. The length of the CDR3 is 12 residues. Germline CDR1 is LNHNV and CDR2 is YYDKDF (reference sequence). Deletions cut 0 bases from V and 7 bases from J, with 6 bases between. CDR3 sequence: CATSRDGFGYTF. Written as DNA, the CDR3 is TGTGCCACCAGCAGAGACGGTTTTGGCTACACCTTC.

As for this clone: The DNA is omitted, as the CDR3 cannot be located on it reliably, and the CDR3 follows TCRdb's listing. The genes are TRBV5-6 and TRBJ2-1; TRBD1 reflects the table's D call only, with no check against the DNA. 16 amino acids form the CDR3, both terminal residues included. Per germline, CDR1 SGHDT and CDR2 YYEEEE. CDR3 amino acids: CASSLRARVPYNEQFF.

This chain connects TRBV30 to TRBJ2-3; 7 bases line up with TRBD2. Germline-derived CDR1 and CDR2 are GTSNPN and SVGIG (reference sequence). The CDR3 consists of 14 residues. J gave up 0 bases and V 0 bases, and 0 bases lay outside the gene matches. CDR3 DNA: TGTGCCTGGAGTGTGGGGGGGAGCACAGATACGCAGTATTTT. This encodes CAWSVGGSTDTQYF.

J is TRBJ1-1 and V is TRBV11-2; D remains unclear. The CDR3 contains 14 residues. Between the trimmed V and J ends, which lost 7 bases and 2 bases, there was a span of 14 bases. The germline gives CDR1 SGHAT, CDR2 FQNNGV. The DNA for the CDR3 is TGTGCCAGCACCCGAGGGCAAGCTAACACTGAAGCTTTCTTT. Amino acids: CASTRGQANTEAFF.

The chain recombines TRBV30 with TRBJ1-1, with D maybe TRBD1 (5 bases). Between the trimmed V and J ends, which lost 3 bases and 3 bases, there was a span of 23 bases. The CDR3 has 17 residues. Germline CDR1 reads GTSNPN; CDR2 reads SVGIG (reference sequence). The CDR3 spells CAWRGGYRGRGDTEAFF. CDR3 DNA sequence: TGTGCCTGGAGGGGGGGATATAGGGGCCGGGGGGACACTGAAGCTTTCTTT.

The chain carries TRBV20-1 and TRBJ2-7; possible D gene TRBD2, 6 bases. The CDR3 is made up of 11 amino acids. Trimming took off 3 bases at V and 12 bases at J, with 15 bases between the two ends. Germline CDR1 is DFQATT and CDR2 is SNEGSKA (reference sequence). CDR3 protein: CSASMAGPGYF. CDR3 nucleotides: TGCAGTGCTAGTATGGCGGGGCCGGGGTACTTC.

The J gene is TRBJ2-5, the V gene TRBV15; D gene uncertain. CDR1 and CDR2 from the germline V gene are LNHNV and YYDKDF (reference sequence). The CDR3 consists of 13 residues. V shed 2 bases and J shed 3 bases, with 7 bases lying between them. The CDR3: CATSRPEKETQYF. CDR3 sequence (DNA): TGTGCCACCAGCAGACCGGAGAAAGAGACCCAGTACTTC.

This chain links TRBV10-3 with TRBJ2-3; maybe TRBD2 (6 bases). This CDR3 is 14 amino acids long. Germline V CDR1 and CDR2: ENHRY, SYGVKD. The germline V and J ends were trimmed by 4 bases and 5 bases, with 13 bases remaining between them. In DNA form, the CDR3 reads TGTGCCATCAGTGGATGGGGGGAAAAAGATACGCAGTATTTT. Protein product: CAISGWGEKDTQYF.

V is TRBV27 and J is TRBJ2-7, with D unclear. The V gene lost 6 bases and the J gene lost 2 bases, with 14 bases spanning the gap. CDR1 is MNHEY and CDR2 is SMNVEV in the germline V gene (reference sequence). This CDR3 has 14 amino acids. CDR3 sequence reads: CASSPQARAYEQYF. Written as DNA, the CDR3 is TGTGCCAGCAGCCCCCAGGCTCGAGCCTACGAGCAGTACTTC.

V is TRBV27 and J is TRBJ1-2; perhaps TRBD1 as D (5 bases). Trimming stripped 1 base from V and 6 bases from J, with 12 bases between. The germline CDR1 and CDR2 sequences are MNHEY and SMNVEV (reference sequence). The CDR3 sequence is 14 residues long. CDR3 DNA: TGTGCCAGCAGTTTATGGCCGGAGGGGCATGGCTACACCTTC. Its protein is CASSLWPEGHGYTF.

The CDR3 reads CASSPAGLAGGYNEQFF. The CDR3 DNA reads as TGTGCCAGCAGTCCGGCGGGGCTAGCGGGAGGATACAATGAGCAGTTCTTC. The chain uses TRBV2 and TRBJ2-1; 11 bases are a match to TRBD2. V lost 5 bases and J lost 4; bases outside the gene matches: 10. Per germline, CDR1 SNHLY and CDR2 FYNNEI. The CDR3 is made up of 17 amino acids. The full variable domain, its missing parts supplied by reference TRBV2 and TRBJ2-1, is EPEVTQTPSHQVTQMGQEVILRCVPISNHLYFYWYRQILGQKVEFLVSFYNNEISEKSEIFDDQFSVERPDGSNFTLKIRSTKLEDSAMYFCASSPAGLAGGYNEQFFGPGTRLTVL.

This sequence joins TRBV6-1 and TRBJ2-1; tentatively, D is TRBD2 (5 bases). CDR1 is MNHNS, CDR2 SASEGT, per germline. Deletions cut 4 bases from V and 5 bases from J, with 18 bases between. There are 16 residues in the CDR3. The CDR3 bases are TGTGCCAGCAGTGGGGGTCGGCACATGAGGGACAATGAGCAGTTCTTC. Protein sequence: CASSGGRHMRDNEQFF.

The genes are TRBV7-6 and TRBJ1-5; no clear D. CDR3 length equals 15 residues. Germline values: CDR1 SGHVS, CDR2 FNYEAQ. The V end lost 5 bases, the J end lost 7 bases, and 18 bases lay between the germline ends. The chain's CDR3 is CASSPRPGYRQPQHF. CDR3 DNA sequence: TGTGCCAGCAGCCCCCGGCCGGGTTATAGGCAGCCCCAGCATTTT.

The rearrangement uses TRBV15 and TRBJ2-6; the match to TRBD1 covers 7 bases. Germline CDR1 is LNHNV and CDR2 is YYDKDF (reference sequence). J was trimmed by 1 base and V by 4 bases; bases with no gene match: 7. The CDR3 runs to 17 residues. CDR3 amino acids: CATSNRTGTSGANVLTF. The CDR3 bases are TGTGCCACCAGCAATAGGACAGGTACATCTGGGGCCAACGTCCTGACTTTC.

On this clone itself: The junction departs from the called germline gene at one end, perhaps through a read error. CDR3 sequence reads: CGSSLAGTDEQFF. For the CDR3, the DNA is TGTGGCAGCAGCTTAGCGGGCACGGATGAGCAGTTCTTC. The chain is built from TRBV7-6 and TRBJ2-1, with TRBD2 identical over 7 bases. CDR1 SGHVS and CDR2 FNYEAQ come from the germline V gene. This CDR3 spans 13 amino acids.

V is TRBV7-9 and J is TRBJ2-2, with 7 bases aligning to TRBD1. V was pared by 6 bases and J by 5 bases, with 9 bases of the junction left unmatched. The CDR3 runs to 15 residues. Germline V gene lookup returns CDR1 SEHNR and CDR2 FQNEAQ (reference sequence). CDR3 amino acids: CASRRDRVGTGELFF. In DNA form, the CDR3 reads TGTGCCAGCAGGCGAGACAGGGTCGGTACCGGGGAGCTGTTTTTT.

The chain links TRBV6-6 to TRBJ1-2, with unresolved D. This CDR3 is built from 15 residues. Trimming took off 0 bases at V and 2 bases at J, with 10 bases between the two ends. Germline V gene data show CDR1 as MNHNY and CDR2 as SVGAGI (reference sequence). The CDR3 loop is CASSYSTDTNYGYTF. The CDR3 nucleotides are TGTGCCAGCAGTTACTCGACCGACACGAACTATGGCTACACCTTC.

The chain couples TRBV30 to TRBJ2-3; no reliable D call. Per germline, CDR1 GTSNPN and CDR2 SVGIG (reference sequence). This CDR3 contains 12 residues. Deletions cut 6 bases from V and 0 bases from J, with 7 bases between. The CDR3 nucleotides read TGTGCCTGCCCGGGTAGCACAGATACGCAGTATTTT. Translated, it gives CACPGSTDTQYF.

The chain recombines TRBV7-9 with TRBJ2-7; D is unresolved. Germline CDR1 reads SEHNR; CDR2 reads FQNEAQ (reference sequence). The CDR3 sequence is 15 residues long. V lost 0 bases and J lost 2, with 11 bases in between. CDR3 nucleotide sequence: TGTGCCAGCAGCTTAGCGCTCGGCAGGACCTACGAGCAGTACTTC. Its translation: CASSLALGRTYEQYF.

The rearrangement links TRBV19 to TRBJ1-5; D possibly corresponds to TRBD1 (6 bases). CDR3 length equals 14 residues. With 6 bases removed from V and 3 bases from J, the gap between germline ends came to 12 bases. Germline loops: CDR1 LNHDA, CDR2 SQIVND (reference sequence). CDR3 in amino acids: CASSRGAANQPQHF. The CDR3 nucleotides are TGTGCCAGTAGCCGGGGGGCGGCCAATCAGCCCCAGCATTTT.

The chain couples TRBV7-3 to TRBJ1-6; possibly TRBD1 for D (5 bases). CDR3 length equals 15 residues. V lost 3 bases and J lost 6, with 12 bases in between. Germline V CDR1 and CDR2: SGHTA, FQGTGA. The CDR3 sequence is CASSFGGAGNSPLHF. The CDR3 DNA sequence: TGTGCCAGCAGCTTCGGCGGGGCGGGTAATTCACCCCTCCACTTT.